This passage covers 2 T cell receptor beta chains from one sample sequenced in a study of control samples from healthy donors and cancer patients. The data were produced by immunoSEQ multiplex PCR, yet TCRdb's version contains in-frame clones alone and is incomplete. The table shows about 55,000 clones, with about 96% occurring only once. Sequences were obtained from blood. These receptors were obtained from a woman younger than 35 in good health.

The chain employs TRBV2 and TRBJ1-1, with a weak D call TRBD1 (6 bases). Germline CDR1 SNHLY, CDR2 FYNNEI. This CDR3 is built from 13 residues. V lost 6 bases and J lost 1, with 9 bases in between. The CDR3 protein is CASREDRNTEAFF. For the CDR3, the DNA is TGTGCCAGCAGGGAGGACAGGAACACTGAAGCTTTCTTT.

The chain combines TRBV6-4 with TRBJ2-1, with 8 nucleotides matching TRBD2. The CDR3 contains 18 residues. V lost 0 bases to trimming and J lost 3 bases; unmatched junction nucleotides: 10. The V gene's germline CDR1 is MRHNA and CDR2 SNTAGT. The CDR3 spells CASSDSFFGGAYYNEQFF. Here the CDR3 DNA reads TGTGCCAGCAGTGACTCTTTTTTCGGGGGGGCCTACTACAATGAGCAGTTCTTC.